This T cell receptor beta chain was obtained from a study of blood T cell repertoires in COVID-19. Germline values: CDR1 SGHNT, CDR2 YENEEA. V shed 2 bases, J shed 3 bases, and the junction held 8 bases outside the gene matches. This CDR3 spans 18 amino acids. Clones were read by immunoSEQ multiplex PCR, and TCRdb kept only the in-frame ones, dropping some. The table lists about 280,000 clones, 75% to 90% of them singletons, with around 2.5% in the top ten. The chain recombines TRBV11-3 with TRBJ2-2, with 11 bases fitting TRBD2. Sequenced sample: PBMCs or T cells enriched from blood (not recorded which). This TCR came from a woman between 45 and 60 years old who had recovered from COVID-19. In nucleotides, the CDR3 is TGTGCCAGCAGCTTAAGGGTAGCGGGAGGGCCAGACACCGGGGAGCTGTTTTTT. This codes for CASSLRVAGGPDTGELFF.